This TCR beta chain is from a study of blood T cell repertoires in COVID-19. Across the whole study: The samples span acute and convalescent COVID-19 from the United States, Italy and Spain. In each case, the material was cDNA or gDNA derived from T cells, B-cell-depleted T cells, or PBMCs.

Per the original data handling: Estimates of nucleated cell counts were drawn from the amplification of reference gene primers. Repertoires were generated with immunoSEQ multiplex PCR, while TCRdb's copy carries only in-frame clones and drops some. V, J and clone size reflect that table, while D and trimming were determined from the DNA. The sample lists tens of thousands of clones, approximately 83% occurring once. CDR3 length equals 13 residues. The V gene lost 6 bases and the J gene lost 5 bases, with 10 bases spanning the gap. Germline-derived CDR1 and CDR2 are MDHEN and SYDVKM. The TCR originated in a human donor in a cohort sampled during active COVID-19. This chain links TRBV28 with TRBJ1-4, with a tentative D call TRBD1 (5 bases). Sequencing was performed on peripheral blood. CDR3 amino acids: CASSGGGNEKLFF. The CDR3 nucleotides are TGTGCCAGCAGCGGTGGGGGGAATGAAAAACTGTTTTTT.